What follows are 28 T cell receptor beta chains derived from one specimen sequenced in a study of CD8 T cells in Susac syndrome. Random hexamers were used to reverse transcribe about 0.45 to 1 ug of RNA. TCRdb analysed the immunoSEQ multiplex PCR reads with MiXCR anew, one entry per CDR3 protein. The sample shows 190,000 or so distinct CDR3 sequences, 85% to 95% of them seen only once. Material for sequencing was CD4+ T cells from PBMCs. These TCRs come from a human donor with multiple sclerosis.

The chain is built from TRBV20-1 and TRBJ2-1; unclear D gene. Per germline, CDR1 DFQATT and CDR2 SNEGSKA (reference sequence). V gave up 3 bases and J gave up 0 bases, with 9 bases separating them. The CDR3 covers 14 residues. CDR3 in DNA: TGCAGTGCTAGCGGGCGGAGCTCCTACAATGAGCAGTTCTTC. It is translated as CSASGRSSYNEQFF.

V usage is TRBV5-1 and J usage is TRBJ2-1; 9 positions match TRBD1. Losses at the gene ends were 1 base for V and 6 bases for J; bases not matched to a gene: 5. CDR1 is SGHRS, CDR2 YFSETQ, per germline. The CDR3 consists of 15 residues. CDR3 sequence (DNA): TGCGCCAGCAGCTTGAACAGGGGGCGGATCAATGAGCAGTTCTTC. Translating it yields CASSLNRGRINEQFF. The entire variable domain, with the rest obtained from reference TRBV5-1 and TRBJ2-1, is as follows: KAGVTQTPRYLIKTRGQQVTLSCSPISGHRSVSWYQQTPGQGLQFLFEYFSETQRNKGNFPGRFSGRQFSNSRSEMNVSTLELGDSALYLCASSLNRGRINEQFFGPGTRLTVL.

The rearrangement joins TRBV2 to TRBJ1-1, with 9 bases identical to TRBD1. This CDR3 comprises 15 residues. The junction had 8 bases not matched to a gene; V was cut back by 8 bases and J by 1 base. Per the germline V gene, CDR1 is SNHLY and CDR2 is FYNNEI. The CDR3 region is CASLRTGAQNTEAFF. DNA of the CDR3: TGTGCCAGCCTACGGACAGGGGCCCAGAACACTGAAGCTTTCTTT.

The chain uses TRBV12-3 or TRBV12-4 and TRBJ2-1, with unresolved D. V was trimmed by 6 bases and J by 5 bases, leaving 8 bases between them. The CDR3 contains 12 residues. CDR3 DNA sequence: TGTGCCAGCAGCTCCCCCGACAATGAGCAGTTCTTC. The encoded protein is CASSSPDNEQFF.

J is TRBJ1-1 and V is TRBV29-1; unclear D gene. Germline V gene lookup returns CDR1 SQVTM and CDR2 ANQGSEA. The CDR3 is 10 amino acids. Trimming cost V 7 bases and J 9 bases, with 12 bases left between them. The CDR3 DNA reads as TGCAGCGGGGAGGTCGAAAAAGCTTTCTTT. This sequence encodes CSGEVEKAFF.

In DNA, the CDR3 is TGTGCCATGGTGGGGGCCCTGAACACTGAAGCTTTCTTT. Its translation is CAMVGALNTEAFF. The chain uses TRBV10-3 and TRBJ1-1; tentatively, D is TRBD1 (6 bases). The CDR3 contains 13 residues. CDR1 ENHRY and CDR2 SYGVKD come from the germline V gene. The germline V and J ends were trimmed by 9 bases and 0 bases, with 11 bases remaining between them.

This chain joins TRBV6-2 or TRBV6-3 and TRBJ1-2, with no clear D. Germline CDR1 reads MNHEY; CDR2 reads SVGEGT. The V end lost 10 bases, the J end lost 4 bases, and 13 bases lay between the germline ends. This CDR3 is 12 amino acids long. The CDR3 reads CATTTSLYGYTF. The CDR3 DNA reads TGTGCCACCACCACTAGTCTCTATGGCTACACCTTC.

V gene TRBV30 combines with J gene TRBJ2-2; 12 bases agree with TRBD1. This CDR3 has 16 residues. With 4 bases clipped from V and 4 bases from J, the junction kept 7 bases outside the gene matches. The germline CDR1 and CDR2 sequences are GTSNPN and SVGIG (reference sequence). DNA for the CDR3: TGTGCCTGGAACCCGGGACAGGGGGCTGGCACCGGGGAGCTGTTTTTT. It specifies CAWNPGQGAGTGELFF.

The V and J genes are TRBV6-2 or TRBV6-3 and TRBJ1-2, with D unclear. V lost 3 bases to trimming and J lost 6 bases, with 5 bases between them. The CDR3 length is 11 residues. Germline V gene sequence: CDR1 MNHEY, CDR2 SVGEGT. For the CDR3, the DNA is TGTGCCAGCAGTTATGAGAATGGCTACACCTTC. Residues: CASSYENGYTF.

The chain joins TRBV7-2 to TRBJ2-2; 10 bases agree with TRBD2. The CDR3 totals 16 residues. Losses at the gene ends were 5 bases for V and 3 bases for J; bases not matched to a gene: 6. Per germline, CDR1 SGHTA and CDR2 FQGNSA. The CDR3 sequence: CASSPRTSGHTGELFF. The DNA of the CDR3 is TGTGCCAGCAGCCCTAGGACTAGCGGTCACACCGGGGAGCTGTTTTTT.

The chain uses TRBV3-1 and TRBJ2-7, with 8 bases lining up with TRBD2. Germline CDR1 and CDR2: LGHDT and YNNKEL (reference sequence). V shed 1 base and J 5 bases; nucleotides not matched to a gene: 7. This CDR3 is built from 15 residues. CDR3 in amino acids: CASSQGVSGAHEQYV. The CDR3 DNA sequence: TGTGCCAGCAGCCAAGGGGTTAGCGGGGCACACGAGCAGTACGTC.

The CDR3 spells CASSRGLSGGKYF. CDR3 DNA sequence: TGTGCCAGCAGTCGCGGGTTGAGCGGGGGAAAGTACTTC. The V and J genes are TRBV2 and TRBJ2-7; 8 bases are shared with TRBD2. Germline values: CDR1 SNHLY, CDR2 FYNNEI. The length of the CDR3 is 13 residues. The ends lost 5 bases at V and 11 bases at J; junction bases unmatched: 11.

The V and J genes are TRBV18 and TRBJ2-5; tentatively, D is TRBD1 or TRBD2 (5 bases each). Per the germline V gene, CDR1 is KGHSH and CDR2 is LQKENI. V lost 5 bases and J 4 bases, leaving 8 bases between the germline ends. The CDR3 length is 12 residues. CDR3 sequence (DNA): TGTGCCAGCTCAGGGACGGCAGAGACCCAGTACTTC. Translated: CASSGTAETQYF.

The V call is TRBV5-1, the J call TRBJ1-1; D unresolved. Germline V CDR1 and CDR2: SGHRS, YFSETQ. This CDR3 is 15 amino acids long. V lost 5 bases and J 2 bases, leaving 16 bases between the germline ends. The DNA of the CDR3 is TGCGCCAGCAGTTTCGACCCATCCGTAAACACTGAAGCTTTCTTT. Translated, it gives CASSFDPSVNTEAFF.

J is TRBJ2-1 and V is TRBV29-1, with TRBD2 matching 13 bases. The CDR3 length is 14 residues. Germline V gene data show CDR1 as SQVTM and CDR2 as ANQGSEA. The V gene end was trimmed by 2 bases and the J gene end by 13 bases; junction bases not matched to a gene: 8. CDR3 sequence reads: CSVERRLAGGGQFF. CDR3 sequence (DNA): TGCAGCGTTGAAAGGCGACTAGCGGGGGGAGGTCAGTTCTTC.

The chain links TRBV5-6 to TRBJ2-3; unclear D gene. Germline loops: CDR1 SGHDT, CDR2 YYEEEE. V gave up 0 bases and J gave up 5 bases, with 4 bases separating them. The CDR3 sequence is 12 residues long. The CDR3 loop reads CASSLEVDTQYF. CDR3 sequence (DNA): TGTGCCAGCAGCTTGGAGGTAGATACGCAGTATTTT. Looking up the rest from reference TRBV5-6 and TRBJ2-3 gives the full variable domain: DAGVTQSPTHLIKTRGQQVTLRCSPKSGHDTVSWYQQALGQGPQFIFQYYEEEERQRGNFPDRFSGHQFPNYSSELNVNALLLGDSALYLCASSLEVDTQYFGPGTRLTVL.

The J gene is TRBJ1-1, the V gene TRBV27, with 8 bases fitting TRBD1. Trimming took 2 bases from V and 5 from J; bases not matched to a gene: 4. The germline V gene has CDR1 MNHEY and CDR2 SMNVEV (reference sequence). The CDR3 is 14 amino acids. CDR3 protein: CASSLARGRTEAFF. In nucleotides, the CDR3 is TGTGCCAGCAGTTTAGCCAGGGGGCGGACTGAAGCTTTCTTT.

The chain carries TRBV12-3 or TRBV12-4 and TRBJ2-5; D is ambiguous. The V end lost 7 bases, the J end lost 5 bases, and 14 bases lay between the germline ends. The length of the CDR3 is 13 residues. This CDR3 is CASKRTPEETQYF. The CDR3 bases are TGTGCCAGCAAAAGGACGCCGGAGGAGACCCAGTACTTC.

The chain recombines TRBV7-9 with TRBJ2-1; D could derive from TRBD1 or TRBD2 (5 bases each). Between the trimmed V and J ends, which lost 4 bases and 9 bases, there was a span of 7 bases. There are 11 residues in the CDR3. Germline lookup yields CDR1 SEHNR and CDR2 FQNEAQ (reference sequence). In nucleotides, the CDR3 is TGTGCCAGCAGCTCCGGGACTGAGCAGTTCTTC. Its protein product is CASSSGTEQFF.

This chain uses TRBV29-1 with TRBJ1-1; 8 positions match TRBD1. CDR1 is SQVTM and CDR2 is ANQGSEA in the germline V gene. CDR3 size: 11 residues. Unmatched junction bases numbered 6, after V lost 7 bases and J lost 8 bases. As DNA, the CDR3 is TGCAGCGCCGAAACAGGGGGAGAAGCTTTCTTT. Its translation is CSAETGGEAFF.

This sequence joins TRBV4-2 and TRBJ1-1, with D perhaps matching TRBD1 (5 bases). The length of the CDR3 is 15 residues. Trimming took off 1 base at V and 4 bases at J, with 13 bases between the two ends. Germline CDR1 reads LGHNA; CDR2 reads YNFKEQ. The CDR3 loop is CASSQGGRQVTEAFF. The CDR3 nucleotides read TGTGCCAGCAGCCAAGGGGGCAGGCAGGTCACTGAAGCTTTCTTT.

This chain links TRBV18 with TRBJ1-2; D ambiguous. The length of the CDR3 is 14 residues. Deletions cut 6 bases from V and 10 bases from J, with 21 bases between. Germline V gene data show CDR1 as KGHSH and CDR2 as LQKENI. In DNA form, the CDR3 reads TGTGCCAGCTCTCCAAAAGAGTTGGGGATAGCCTACACCTTC. Its protein is CASSPKELGIAYTF.

The chain uses TRBV29-1 and TRBJ2-6; TRBD1 is a possible D gene (5 bases). The V end lost 1 base, the J end lost 0 bases, and 10 bases lay between the germline ends. Germline values: CDR1 SQVTM, CDR2 ANQGSEA. CDR3 size: 16 residues. The CDR3 region has the DNA TGCAGCGTTGAAGGGGGCGGAACCTCTGGGGCCAACGTCCTGACTTTC. Translated, it gives CSVEGGGTSGANVLTF.

The rearrangement links TRBV3-1 to TRBJ2-7, with D possibly being TRBD1 or TRBD2 (5 bases each). This CDR3 comprises 14 residues. V was clipped by 4 bases and J by 2 bases, with 12 bases between them. The germline V gene has CDR1 LGHDT and CDR2 YNNKEL (reference sequence). As DNA, the CDR3 is TGTGCCAGCAGCCCCCCGGGACGGACCTACGAGCAGTACGTC. This codes for CASSPPGRTYEQYV.

The genes are TRBV7-9 and TRBJ1-6; D unclear. The CDR3 sequence is 14 residues long. Germline-derived CDR1 and CDR2 are SEHNR and FQNEAQ (reference sequence). The V gene lost 8 bases and the J gene lost 6 bases, with 14 bases spanning the gap. This CDR3 reads CASAPATFNSPLHF. CDR3 DNA sequence: TGTGCCAGCGCTCCCGCGACTTTTAATTCACCCCTCCACTTT.

This clonotype was counted a single time. This chain connects TRBV11-2 to TRBJ2-3; D uncertain. This CDR3 comprises 14 residues. The germline V gene encodes CDR1 SGHAT and CDR2 FQNNGV. V dropped 5 bases and J dropped 2 bases, with 11 bases sitting between them. The CDR3 DNA reads as TGTGCCAGCAGCCTGTACGGAACCACAGATACGCAGTATTTT. This sequence encodes CASSLYGTTDTQYF.

The chain employs TRBV20-1 and TRBJ1-2; no definite D call. CDR1 is DFQATT and CDR2 is SNEGSKA in the germline V gene (reference sequence). V was pared by 6 bases and J by 1 base, with 9 bases between. The CDR3 extends over 12 amino acids. Written as DNA, the CDR3 is TGCAGTGCCGTGTACGATAACTATGGCTACACCTTC. This translates into CSAVYDNYGYTF.

The chain joins TRBV24-1 to TRBJ1-1; TRBD1 might be the D (5 bases). This CDR3 region has 13 residues. Between the trimmed V and J ends, which lost 6 bases and 1 base, there was a span of 8 bases. Germline lookup yields CDR1 KGHDR and CDR2 SFDVKD. CDR3 nucleotide sequence: TGTGCCACCAGTCAAGGGGCGAACACTGAAGCTTTCTTT. It codes for CATSQGANTEAFF.